These T cell receptor beta chains were read from a single sample in a study of T cells in Graves' hyperthyroidism and ophthalmopathy. TCRdb reprocessed the multiplex PCR reads via MiXCR and lists one record per CDR3 protein. The data contain roughly 800,000 distinct CDR3 sequences, over 35% of them singletons. The source material was blood. These receptor sequences come from a man younger than 30 with Graves' hyperthyroidism. CDR3s include the opening cysteine and the closing phenylalanine or tryptophan. The D gene is left open where the match is weak. For some rows the clone size is stated as once, few or many, or as a class when expanded; others skip it.

D gene,J gene,V gene,clone size,CDR3 DNA,CDR3 protein
TRBD2,TRBJ2-5,TRBV2,many,TGTGCCAGCAGTGACGGCGGGAGCTTTCAAGAGACCCAGTACTTC,CASSDGGSFQETQYF
.,TRBJ1-5,TRBV10-3,.,TGTGCCAGCACCACCAATTTGAGCAATCAGCCCCAGCATTTT,CASTTNLSNQPQHF
TRBD2,TRBJ2-7,TRBV9,.,TGTGCCAGCAGTGCTGAGGGACTAGGGGAGTACGAGCAGTACTTC,CASSAEGLGEYEQYF
.,TRBJ1-2,TRBV7-9,few,TGTGCCAGCAGCTCCTCCGAAAATCCCTCAAGGCGGACCTTC,CASSSSENPSRRTF
.,TRBJ2-7,TRBV20-1,many,TGCAGTGCTAACAGGGCAAAGGACGAGCAGTACTTC,CSANRAKDEQYF
.,TRBJ1-6,TRBV5-4,many,TGTGCCAGCAGATCACGCGATTCACCCCTCCACTTT,CASRSRDSPLHF
TRBD1,TRBJ1-5,TRBV29-1,.,TGCAGCGTCGGGACAGGGGATCGTCAGCCCCAGCATTTT,CSVGTGDRQPQHF
.,TRBJ1-1,TRBV7-3,.,TGTGCCAGCAGTAGGGGCCCTGAAGCTTTCTTT,CASSRGPEAFF
.,TRBJ1-1,TRBV29-1,many,TGCAGCGTTGAAGATTACGGGGGCGCCGGTAGCACTGAAGCTTTCTTT,CSVEDYGGAGSTEAFF
TRBD1,TRBJ2-7,TRBV4-1,.,TGCGCCAGCAGCCAAGAATTGGTCGGACAGGGTCGGTACGAGCAGTACTTC,CASSQELVGQGRYEQYF
.,TRBJ2-7,TRBV2,.,TGCGCCAGCAGCTTTAACAACTACGAGCAGTACTTC,CASSFNNYEQYF
.,TRBJ1-4,TRBV6-5,.,TGTGCCACCAGCTACTCGAACCCAGGGGAAAAACTGTTTTTT,CATSYSNPGEKLFF
TRBD1,TRBJ1-6,TRBV7-2,.,TGTGCCAGCAGCTCCCGGGCAGGGGGCGCAGGTTCACCCCTCCACTTT,CASSSRAGGAGSPLHF
TRBD2,TRBJ2-7,TRBV10-3,few,TGTGCCACGTTTGGACTAGCGGGGGGGTCTTCCTACGAGCAGTACTTC,CATFGLAGGSSYEQYF
TRBD1,TRBJ1-1,TRBV10-2,.,TGTGCCAGCAGTTACAGGGACAGGCCCTTTGAAGCTTTCTTT,CASSYRDRPFEAFF
.,TRBJ2-1,TRBV9,.,TGTGCCAGCAGCGTAGGGGGCATCAATGAGCAGTTCTTC,CASSVGGINEQFF
TRBD1,TRBJ2-5,TRBV29-1,.,TGCAGCGTTGAACACACCGGACAGGGCGTGGAGACCCAGTACTTC,CSVEHTGQGVETQYF
.,TRBJ1-1,TRBV9,.,TGTGCCAGCAGCGTGGGGGGGCGAGTGAACACTGAAGCTTTCTTT,CASSVGGRVNTEAFF
.,TRBJ1-1,TRBV25-1,.,TGTGCCAGCGTAACAGGGTTGGGTGAAGCTTTCTTT,CASVTGLGEAFF
.,TRBJ2-7,TRBV7-9,.,TGTGCCAGCAGCGGGGGTGGGACGCTACTTTACGAGCAGTACTTC,CASSGGGTLLYEQYF
TRBD1,TRBJ1-2,TRBV9,.,TGTGCCAGCAGCGACGACAGGGGGAACGGCTACACCTTC,CASSDDRGNGYTF
.,TRBJ1-1,TRBV12-3/TRBV12-4,.,TGTGCCAGCAGTTTACCGGGACATCGGGACACTGAAGCTTTCTTT,CASSLPGHRDTEAFF
.,TRBJ2-7,TRBV29-1,.,TGCAGCGTTGAGGTGGGCAGAGGCTACGAGCAGTACTTC,CSVEVGRGYEQYF
.,TRBJ2-5,TRBV29-1,many,TGCAGCGTTCGTCCTAGCCAAGAGACCCAGTACTTC,CSVRPSQETQYF
.,TRBJ1-5,TRBV6-5,.,TGTGCCAGCAGTTATCCCGACAGCAATCAGCCCCAGCATTTT,CASSYPDSNQPQHF
.,TRBJ1-4,TRBV6-1,.,TGTGCCAGCAGTGTCCAGGGAGTAGGAGAAAAACTGTTTTTT,CASSVQGVGEKLFF
.,TRBJ2-5,TRBV29-1,few,TGCAGCGTCCCTAGGGGTACAGGGACTTCCCAAGAGACCCAGTACTTC,CSVPRGTGTSQETQYF
.,TRBJ2-7,TRBV6-1,.,TGTGCCAGCAGTGAACAGCACTACGAGCAGTACTTC,CASSEQHYEQYF
TRBD1,TRBJ2-7,TRBV4-1,.,TGCGCCAGCAGCCACCCAGGGACAGCTAACGAGCAGTACTTC,CASSHPGTANEQYF
TRBD2,TRBJ2-5,TRBV7-2,.,TGTGCCAGCAGCGATCCGGCGGGAGGAGTAGAGACCCAGTACTTC,CASSDPAGGVETQYF
.,TRBJ2-5,TRBV5-1,few,TGCGCCAGCAGCCCGGAGGGTCACCAAGAGACCCAGTACTTC,CASSPEGHQETQYF
.,TRBJ1-5,TRBV15,many,TGTGCCACCAGCAGTCACCCTGGTCAGCCCCAGCATTTT,CATSSHPGQPQHF
.,TRBJ1-3,TRBV6-5,many,TGTGCCAGCAGGCCAACGCTGGACGCTTATTTGGGTGGAAACACCATATATTTT,CASRPTLDAYLGGNTIYF
TRBD1,TRBJ1-5,TRBV12-3/TRBV12-4,few,TGTGCCAGCAGTCCAGGGACAGGGCGTCATCGACAGCCCCAGCATTTT,CASSPGTGRHRQPQHF
.,TRBJ1-1,TRBV7-9,.,TGTGCCAGCAGCCGCCTGACAGGAAGTGACACTGAAGCTTTCTTT,CASSRLTGSDTEAFF
.,TRBJ2-7,TRBV20-1,many,TGCAGTGCTAGAGGTTTGGGGTACGAGCAGTACTTC,CSARGLGYEQYF
.,TRBJ2-7,TRBV9,few,TGTGCCAGCAGCCAATATGAGGACCCAGCCAGGGAGCAGTACTTC,CASSQYEDPAREQYF
TRBD1,TRBJ1-2,TRBV6-5,few,TGTGCCGCCCGGGGACAGGGGGCTAGCGGCTACACCTTC,CAARGQGASGYTF
.,TRBJ2-7,TRBV20-1,.,TGCAGTGCTACATATGGGGGTCGGTACGAGCAGTACTTC,CSATYGGRYEQYF
.,TRBJ2-7,TRBV14,.,TGTGCCAGCAGCCAAGGAGTCGGTCAGTACTTC,CASSQGVGQYF
.,TRBJ2-7,TRBV2,many,TGTGCCAGCAGTGATTACAACTACGAGCAGTACTTC,CASSDYNYEQYF